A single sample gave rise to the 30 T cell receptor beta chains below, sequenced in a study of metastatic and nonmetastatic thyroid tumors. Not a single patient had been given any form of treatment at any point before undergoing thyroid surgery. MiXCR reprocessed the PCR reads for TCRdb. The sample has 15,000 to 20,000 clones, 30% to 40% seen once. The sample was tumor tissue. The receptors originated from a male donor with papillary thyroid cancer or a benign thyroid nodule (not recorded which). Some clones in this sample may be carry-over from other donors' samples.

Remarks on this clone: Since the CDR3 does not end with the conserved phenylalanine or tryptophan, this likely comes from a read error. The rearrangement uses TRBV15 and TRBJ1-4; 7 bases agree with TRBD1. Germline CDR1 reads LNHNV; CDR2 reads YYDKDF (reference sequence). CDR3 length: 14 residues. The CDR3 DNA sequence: TGTGCCACCAGCAGGACAGGGACTAGTGAAAAACTGTTTTTA. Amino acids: CATSRTGTSEKLFL.

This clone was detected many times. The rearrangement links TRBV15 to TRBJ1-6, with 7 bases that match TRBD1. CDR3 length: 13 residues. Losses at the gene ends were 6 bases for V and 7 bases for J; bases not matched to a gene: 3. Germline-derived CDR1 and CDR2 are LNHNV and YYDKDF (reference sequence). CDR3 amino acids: CATSRDSNSPLHF. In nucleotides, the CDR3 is TGTGCCACCAGTAGGGACAGCAATTCACCCCTCCACTTT.

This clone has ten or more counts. The CDR3 spells CASSFSTGDGYTF. The CDR3 DNA sequence: TGTGCCAGCAGTTTCAGTACAGGCGATGGCTACACCTTC. The rearrangement links TRBV28 to TRBJ1-2; weak D call: TRBD1 (5 bases). Germline CDR1 is MDHEN and CDR2 is SYDVKM. Trimming cost V 3 bases and J 6 bases, with 11 bases left between them. This CDR3 contains 13 residues.

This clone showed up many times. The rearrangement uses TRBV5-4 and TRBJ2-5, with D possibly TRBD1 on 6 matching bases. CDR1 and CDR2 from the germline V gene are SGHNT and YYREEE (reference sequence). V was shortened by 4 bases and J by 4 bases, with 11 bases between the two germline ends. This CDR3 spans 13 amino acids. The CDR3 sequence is CASSNRDRETQYF. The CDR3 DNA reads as TGTGCCAGCAGCAACAGGGACCGAGAGACCCAGTACTTC.

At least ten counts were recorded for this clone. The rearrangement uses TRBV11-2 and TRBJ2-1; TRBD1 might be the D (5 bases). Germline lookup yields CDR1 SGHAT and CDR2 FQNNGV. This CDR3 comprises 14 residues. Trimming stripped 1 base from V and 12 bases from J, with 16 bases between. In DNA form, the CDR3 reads TGTGCCAGCAGCTTAGGGACAACAACCAGTGGGCAGTTCTTC. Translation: CASSLGTTTSGQFF. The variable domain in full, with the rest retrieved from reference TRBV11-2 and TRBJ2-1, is EAGVAQSPRYKIIEKRQSVAFWCNPISGHATLYWYQQILGQGPKLLIQFQNNGVVDDSQLPKDRFSAERLKGVDSTLKIQPAKLEDSAVYLCASSLGTTTSGQFFGPGTRLTVL.

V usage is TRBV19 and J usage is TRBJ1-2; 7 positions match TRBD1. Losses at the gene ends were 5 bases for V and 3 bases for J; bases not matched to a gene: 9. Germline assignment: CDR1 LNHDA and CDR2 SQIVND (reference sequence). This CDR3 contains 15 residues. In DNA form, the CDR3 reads TGTGCCAGTAGTCCGCGGACAGGTGCCGACTATGGCTACACCTTC. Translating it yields CASSPRTGADYGYTF.

The CDR3 sequence is CAWNQNPDSYGYTF. In DNA form, the CDR3 reads TGTGCCTGGAATCAGAACCCGGACAGCTATGGCTACACCTTC. The V and J genes are TRBV30 and TRBJ1-2; D is perhaps TRBD1 (6 bases). Deletions cut 4 bases from V and 4 bases from J, with 16 bases between. The CDR3 runs to 14 residues. Germline CDR1 GTSNPN, CDR2 SVGIG (reference sequence).

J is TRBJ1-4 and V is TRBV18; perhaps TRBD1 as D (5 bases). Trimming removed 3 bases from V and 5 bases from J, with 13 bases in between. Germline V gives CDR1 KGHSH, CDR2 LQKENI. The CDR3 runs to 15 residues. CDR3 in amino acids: CASSPANRPNEKLFF. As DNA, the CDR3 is TGTGCCAGCTCACCTGCAAACAGGCCCAATGAAAAACTGTTTTTT.

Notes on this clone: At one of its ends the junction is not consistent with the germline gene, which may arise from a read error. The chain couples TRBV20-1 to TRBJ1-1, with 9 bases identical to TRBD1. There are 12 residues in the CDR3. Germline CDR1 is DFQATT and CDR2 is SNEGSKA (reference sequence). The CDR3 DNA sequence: TGCAGTGCGAGACAGGGGGACACTGTAGCTTTCTTT. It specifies CSARQGDTVAFF.

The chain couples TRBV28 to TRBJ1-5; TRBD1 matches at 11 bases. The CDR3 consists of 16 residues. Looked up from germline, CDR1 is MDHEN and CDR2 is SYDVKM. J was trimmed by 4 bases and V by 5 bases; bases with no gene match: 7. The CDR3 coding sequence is TGTGCCAGCAGTCATTACGGGACAGGGGGGAATCAGCCCCAGCATTTT. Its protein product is CASSHYGTGGNQPQHF.

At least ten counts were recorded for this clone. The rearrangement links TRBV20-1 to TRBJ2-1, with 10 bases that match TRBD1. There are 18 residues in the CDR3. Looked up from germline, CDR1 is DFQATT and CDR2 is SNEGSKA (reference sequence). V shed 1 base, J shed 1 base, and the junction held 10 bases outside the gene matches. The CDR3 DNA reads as TGCAGTGCTAGAGTTCGGGACAGGGGCTATCCGTCCTACAATGAGCAGTTCTTC. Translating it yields CSARVRDRGYPSYNEQFF.

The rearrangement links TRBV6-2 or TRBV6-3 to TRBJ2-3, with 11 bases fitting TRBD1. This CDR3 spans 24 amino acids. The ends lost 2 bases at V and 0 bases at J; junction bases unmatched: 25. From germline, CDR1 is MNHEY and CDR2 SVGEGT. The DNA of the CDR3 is TGTGCCAGCAGTTACCTCGGACAGGGGGCTAGGACTGCCTATTCTTGGGTGAGCACAGATACGCAGTATTTT. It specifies CASSYLGQGARTAYSWVSTDTQYF.

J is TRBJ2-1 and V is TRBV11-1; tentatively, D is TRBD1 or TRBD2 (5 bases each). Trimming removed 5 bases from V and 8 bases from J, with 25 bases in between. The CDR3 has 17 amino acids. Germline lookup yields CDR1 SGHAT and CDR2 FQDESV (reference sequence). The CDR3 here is CASSRRLKLTRDDEQFF. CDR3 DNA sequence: TGTGCCAGCAGCCGCAGACTAAAGCTTACGAGGGACGATGAGCAGTTCTTC.

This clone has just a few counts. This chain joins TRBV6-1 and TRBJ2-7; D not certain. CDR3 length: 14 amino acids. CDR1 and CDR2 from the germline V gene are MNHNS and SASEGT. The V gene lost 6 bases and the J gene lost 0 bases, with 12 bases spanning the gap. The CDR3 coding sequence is TGTGCCAGCAGGCTCGACCAGAGCTCCTACGAGCAGTACTTC. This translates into CASRLDQSSYEQYF.

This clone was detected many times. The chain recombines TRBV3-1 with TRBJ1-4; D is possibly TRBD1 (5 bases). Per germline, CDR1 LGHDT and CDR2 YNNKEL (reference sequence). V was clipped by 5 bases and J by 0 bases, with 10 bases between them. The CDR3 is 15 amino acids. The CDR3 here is CASSTDSATNEKLFF. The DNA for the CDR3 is TGTGCCAGCAGCACCGACAGCGCAACTAATGAAAAACTGTTTTTT.

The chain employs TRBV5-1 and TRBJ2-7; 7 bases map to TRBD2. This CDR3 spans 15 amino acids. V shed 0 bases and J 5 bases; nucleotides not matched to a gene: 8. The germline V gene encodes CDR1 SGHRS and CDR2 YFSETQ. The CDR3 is CASSLGASGMDEQYF. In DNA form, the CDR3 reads TGCGCCAGCAGCTTGGGTGCTAGCGGTATGGACGAGCAGTACTTC.

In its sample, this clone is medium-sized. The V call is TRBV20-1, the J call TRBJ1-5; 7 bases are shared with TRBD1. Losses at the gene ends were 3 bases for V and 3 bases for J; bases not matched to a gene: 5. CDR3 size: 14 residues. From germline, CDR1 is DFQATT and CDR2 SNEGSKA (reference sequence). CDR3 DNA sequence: TGCAGTGCTAGTAAACAGGGGAACAATCAGCCCCAGCATTTT. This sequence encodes CSASKQGNNQPQHF.

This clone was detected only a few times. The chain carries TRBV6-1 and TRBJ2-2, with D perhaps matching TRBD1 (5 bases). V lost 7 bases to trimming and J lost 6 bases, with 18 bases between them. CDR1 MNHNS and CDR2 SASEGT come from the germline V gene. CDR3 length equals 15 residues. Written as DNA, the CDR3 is TGTGCCAGCACCAGGATGGATGGGGCGGCCGGGGAGCTGTTTTTT. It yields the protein CASTRMDGAAGELFF.

DNA for the CDR3: TGTGCCAGCAGCCCCCGGGACAGGGAAAGCGAGCAGTACTTC. Amino acid sequence: CASSPRDRESEQYF. V gene TRBV9 combines with J gene TRBJ2-7; 9 bases agree with TRBD1. Losses at the gene ends were 4 bases for V and 6 bases for J; bases not matched to a gene: 8. CDR1 is SGDLS and CDR2 is YYNGEE in the germline V gene. This CDR3 contains 14 residues.

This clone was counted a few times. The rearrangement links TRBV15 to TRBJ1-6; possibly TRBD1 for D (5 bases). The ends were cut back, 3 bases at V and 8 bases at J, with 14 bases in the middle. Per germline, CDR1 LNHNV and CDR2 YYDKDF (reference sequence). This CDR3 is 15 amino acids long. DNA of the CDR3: TGTGCCACCAGCAGGACAGTCACTTCAGATTCACCCCTCCACTTT. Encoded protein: CATSRTVTSDSPLHF.

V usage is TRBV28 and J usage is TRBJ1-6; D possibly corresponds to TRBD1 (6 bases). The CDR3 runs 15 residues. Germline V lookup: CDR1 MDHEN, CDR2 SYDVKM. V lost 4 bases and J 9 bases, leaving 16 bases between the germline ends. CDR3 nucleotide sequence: TGTGCCAGCAGTTCCGGGAGACAGGTAGCTTCACCCCTCCACTTT. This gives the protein CASSSGRQVASPLHF.

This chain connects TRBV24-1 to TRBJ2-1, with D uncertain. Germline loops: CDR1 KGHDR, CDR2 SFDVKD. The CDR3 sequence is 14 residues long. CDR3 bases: TGTGCGAGGTGTGACCCGACCCGTTACAATGAGCAGTTCTTC. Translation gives CARCDPTRYNEQFF.

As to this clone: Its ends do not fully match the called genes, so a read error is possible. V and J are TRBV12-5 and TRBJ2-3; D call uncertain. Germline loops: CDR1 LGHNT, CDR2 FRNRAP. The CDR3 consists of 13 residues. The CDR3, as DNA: TGTGCTAGTCTGATAGCAAGTTTAGATCCGCAGTATTTT. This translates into CASLIASLDPQYF.

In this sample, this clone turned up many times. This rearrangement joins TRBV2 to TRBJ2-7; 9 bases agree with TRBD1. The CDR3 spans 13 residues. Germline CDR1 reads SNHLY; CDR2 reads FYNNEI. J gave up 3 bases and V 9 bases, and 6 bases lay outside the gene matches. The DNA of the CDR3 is TGTGCCAGTTACAGGGGGCGCGTCTACGAGCAGTACTTC. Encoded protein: CASYRGRVYEQYF.

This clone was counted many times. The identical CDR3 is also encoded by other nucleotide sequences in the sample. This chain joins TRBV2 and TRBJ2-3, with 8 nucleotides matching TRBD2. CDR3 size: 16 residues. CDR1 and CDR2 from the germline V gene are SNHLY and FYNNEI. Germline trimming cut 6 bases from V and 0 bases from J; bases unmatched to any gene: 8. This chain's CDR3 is CASSKSGGRSTDTQYF. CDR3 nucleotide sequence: TGTGCCAGCAGCAAAAGCGGGGGCCGTAGCACAGATACGCAGTATTTT.

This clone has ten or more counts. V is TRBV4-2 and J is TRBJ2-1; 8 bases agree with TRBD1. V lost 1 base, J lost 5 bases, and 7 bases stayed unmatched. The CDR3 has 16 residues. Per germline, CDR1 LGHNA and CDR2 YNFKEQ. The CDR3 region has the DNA TGTGCCAGCAGCCAAGGTCGGTGGACAGGGAACAATGAGCAGTTCTTC. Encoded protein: CASSQGRWTGNNEQFF.

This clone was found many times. The CDR3 protein is CASSPLSSDTQYF. Written as DNA, the CDR3 is TGTGCCAGCTCACCGCTCTCATCCGATACGCAGTATTTT. V usage is TRBV18 and J usage is TRBJ2-3; D is ambiguous. The germline V gene encodes CDR1 KGHSH and CDR2 LQKENI. Deletions cut 3 bases from V and 6 bases from J, with 10 bases between. This CDR3 is 13 amino acids long.

CDR3 loop: CASSLAGATNYGYTF. The CDR3 nucleotides read TGCGCCAGCAGCTTGGCCGGAGCCACGAACTATGGCTACACCTTC. This chain connects TRBV5-1 to TRBJ1-2; no reliable D call. Per germline, CDR1 SGHRS and CDR2 YFSETQ. Trimming shortened V by 0 bases and J by 2 bases, and 11 bases separated the two germline ends. This CDR3 contains 15 residues.

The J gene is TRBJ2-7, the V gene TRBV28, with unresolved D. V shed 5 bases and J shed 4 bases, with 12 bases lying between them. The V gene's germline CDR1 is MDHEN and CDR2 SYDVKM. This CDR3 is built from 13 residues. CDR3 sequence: CASSPQVPYEQYF. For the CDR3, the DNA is TGTGCCAGCAGTCCCCAGGTTCCTTACGAGCAGTACTTC.

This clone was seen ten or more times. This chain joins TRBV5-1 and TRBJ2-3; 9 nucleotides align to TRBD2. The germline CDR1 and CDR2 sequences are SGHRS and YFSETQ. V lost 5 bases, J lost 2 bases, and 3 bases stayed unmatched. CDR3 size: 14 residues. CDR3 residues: CASSWTSVTDTQYF. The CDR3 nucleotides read TGCGCCAGCAGTTGGACTAGCGTCACAGATACGCAGTATTTT. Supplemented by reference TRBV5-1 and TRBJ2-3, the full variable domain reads KAGVTQTPRYLIKTRGQQVTLSCSPISGHRSVSWYQQTPGQGLQFLFEYFSETQRNKGNFPGRFSGRQFSNSRSEMNVSTLELGDSALYLCASSWTSVTDTQYFGPGTRLTVL.